The sample holds a few counts of the clone carrying this TCR beta chain. What it binds is unknown. The data derive from a study of T cells after yellow fever vaccination. Turning to the study itself: The SMART-Seq v4 Ultra Low Input method served to prepare the low-cell-number fractions. Study-level points and caveats: Relatively few clonotypes were ones that appeared in both CD4 and CD8 compartments.

TCRdb reanalysed the 5' RACE reads using MiXCR and keeps one entry per CDR3 protein. The sample lists 500,000 to 700,000 distinct CDR3 sequences, approximately 21% occurring once. This TCR derives from a young man who received the YFV17D yellow fever vaccine. This material consisted of PBMCs, taken 15 days after the yellow fever booster vaccination.

The CDR3 spells CASSLELASTGELFF. The DNA for the CDR3 is TGTGCCAGCAGCTTAGAACTAGCCTCCACCGGGGAGCTGTTTTTT. The chain carries TRBV7-2 and TRBJ2-2; perhaps TRBD2 as D (6 bases). The germline V gene has CDR1 SGHTA and CDR2 FQGNSA. CDR3 length: 15 residues. Deletions cut 1 base from V and 4 bases from J, with 10 bases between.